A single sample gave rise to the 7 T cell receptor beta chains below, sequenced in a study of regulatory T cells in long-lasting Graves disease. CDR3-region Arm-PCR and iRepertoire HTBI primers produced the TCR beta libraries. One entry per CDR3 protein, called by TCRdb with MiXCR from the multiplex PCR reads. Found here are more than 650,000 distinct CDR3 sequences, roughly 30% of them singletons; the top ten hold under 55%. Time point described: persistent/refractory GD, antithyroid drugs over 5 years with positive TRAb. The TCR library was made from RNA that had been extracted from PBMCs in TRIzol. The material was peripheral blood mononuclear cells (PBMCs), obtained when the disease was refractory, from a patient treated with antithyroid drugs. Receptors originate from a female donor with Graves disease.

The sample holds a few counts of this clonotype. The chain recombines TRBV19 with TRBJ1-2; D remains unclear. Looked up from germline, CDR1 is LNHDA and CDR2 is SQIVND (reference sequence). Trimming cost V 0 bases and J 3 bases, with 23 bases left between them. CDR3 size: 19 residues. CDR3 protein: CASSIDAGSPDIGYYGYTF. DNA of the CDR3: TGTGCCAGTAGTATAGATGCGGGCAGCCCAGACATCGGTTACTATGGCTACACCTTC.

The chain couples TRBV7-3 to TRBJ1-1; D uncertain. CDR1 and CDR2 (germline): SGHTA, FQGTGA. The CDR3 loop spans 14 amino acids. Between the trimmed V and J ends, which lost 3 bases and 1 base, there was a span of 9 bases. The CDR3: CASSFVAANTEAFF. The CDR3 nucleotides read TGTGCCAGCAGCTTTGTTGCAGCGAACACTGAAGCTTTCTTT.

This clonotype was detected only a few times. CDR3 nucleotides: TGTGCCATCCAACTCCGGCCAGTGAAAATGAACACTGAAGCTTTCTTT. Protein product: CAIQLRPVKMNTEAFF. The rearrangement links TRBV25-1 to TRBJ1-1; D gene uncertain. The CDR3 has 16 amino acids. With 10 bases removed from V and 0 bases from J, the gap between germline ends came to 21 bases. Germline CDR1 MGHDK, CDR2 SYGVNS.

This sequence joins TRBV6-1 and TRBJ1-6, with 7 bases aligning to TRBD1. The CDR3 runs to 14 residues. Germline V gene data show CDR1 as MNHNS and CDR2 as SASEGT. With 3 bases clipped from V and 7 bases from J, the junction kept 3 bases outside the gene matches. The CDR3 here is CASSEHRGNSPLHF. In DNA, the CDR3 is TGTGCCAGCAGTGAGCACAGGGGAAATTCACCCCTCCACTTT.

The chain joins TRBV5-1 to TRBJ2-4, with a possible D match to TRBD1 (5 bases). The germline V and J ends were trimmed by 4 bases and 7 bases, with 18 bases remaining between them. The CDR3 has 15 residues. CDR1 is SGHRS, CDR2 YFSETQ, per germline. CDR3 sequence (DNA): TGCGCCAGCAGCGAATTCCCAGGGAACTTGAACATTCAGTACTTC. It translates to CASSEFPGNLNIQYF.

This rearrangement joins TRBV11-2 to TRBJ2-3; no clear D. The CDR3 loop spans 13 amino acids. Trimming shortened V by 2 bases and J by 5 bases, and 8 bases separated the two germline ends. The germline V gene encodes CDR1 SGHAT and CDR2 FQNNGV. The CDR3 DNA sequence: TGTGCCAGCAGCTTACTCTGGGGAGATACGCAGTATTTT. This sequence encodes CASSLLWGDTQYF.

The CDR3 bases are TGTGCCAGCAGCTTTAGGCTAGCGCCAGATACGCAGTATTTT. This codes for CASSFRLAPDTQYF. The chain employs TRBV7-2 and TRBJ2-3; a weak D match, TRBD2 (6 bases). Deletions cut 3 bases from V and 4 bases from J, with 11 bases between. Germline loops: CDR1 SGHTA, CDR2 FQGNSA. The CDR3 extends over 14 amino acids. Together with reference TRBV7-2 and TRBJ2-3, the CDR3 gives the full variable domain: GAGVSQSPSNKVTEKGKDVELRCDPISGHTALYWYRQSLGQGLEFLIYFQGNSAPDKSGLPSDRFSAERTGGSVSTLTIQRTQQEDSAVYLCASSFRLAPDTQYFGPGTRLTVL.